These T cell receptor beta chains were read from a single sample in a study of blood T cell repertoires in COVID-19. Produced via immunoSEQ multiplex PCR; TCRdb's table is partial and in-frame only. This table holds roughly 400,000 clones, around 87% found once. The source material was PBMCs or T cells enriched from blood (not recorded which). These receptors all stem from a woman aged 45-60 years who had recovered from COVID-19. Both conserved end residues are part of each CDR3. D genes are given only for firm matches. Clone size is given for some rows only: seen once, a few or many times, or a class if the clone is expanded.

v_gene: TRBV28
abundance: -
j_gene: TRBJ2-3
d_gene: -
CDR3nt: TGTGCCAGCAATTGGGGGCAGGGCACAGATACGCAGTATTTT
CDR3aa: CASNWGQGTDTQYF

v_gene: TRBV9
abundance: -
j_gene: TRBJ2-1
d_gene: -
CDR3nt: TGTGCCAGCAGCGTAAACCGGGGGGCGGGTAGGGCTGAGCAGTTCTTC
CDR3aa: CASSVNRGAGRAEQFF

v_gene: TRBV28
abundance: -
j_gene: TRBJ1-1
d_gene: -
CDR3nt: TGTGCCAGCAGTTTCCCGGGGGGTCGGGGGTCTGAAGCTTTCTTT
CDR3aa: CASSFPGGRGSEAFF

v_gene: TRBV27
abundance: -
j_gene: TRBJ1-2
d_gene: -
CDR3nt: TGTGCCAGCAGTCCCGTAGGGGAGGAATCTAACTATGGCTACACCTTC
CDR3aa: CASSPVGEESNYGYTF

v_gene: TRBV19
abundance: -
j_gene: TRBJ1-3
d_gene: -
CDR3nt: TGTGCCAGTAGTATATGGCGGTACTCTGGAAACACCATATATTTT
CDR3aa: CASSIWRYSGNTIYF

v_gene: TRBV13
abundance: -
j_gene: TRBJ1-2
d_gene: TRBD1
CDR3nt: TGTGCCAGCAGCTCCCCCGGGACAGACCATGGAGGCTACACCTTC
CDR3aa: CASSSPGTDHGGYTF

v_gene: TRBV7-9
abundance: -
j_gene: TRBJ1-5
d_gene: TRBD1
CDR3nt: TGTGCCAGCAGCTTGCTAACAGATCCGGGACAGGTCAATCAGCCCCAGCATTTT
CDR3aa: CASSLLTDPGQVNQPQHF

v_gene: TRBV18
abundance: -
j_gene: TRBJ2-7
d_gene: TRBD1
CDR3nt: TGTGCCAGCTCGACGGACAGGGGAAATCAGCAGTACTTC
CDR3aa: CASSTDRGNQQYF

v_gene: TRBV28
abundance: -
j_gene: TRBJ1-1
d_gene: -
CDR3nt: TGTGCCAGCAGTTTGCGGGAGAACACTGAAGCTTTCTTT
CDR3aa: CASSLRENTEAFF

v_gene: TRBV29-1
abundance: -
j_gene: TRBJ1-2
d_gene: -
CDR3nt: TGCAGCGTTGAAGAAGGGACAAGCCTTGGCTATGGCTACACCTTC
CDR3aa: CSVEEGTSLGYGYTF

v_gene: TRBV7-9
abundance: -
j_gene: TRBJ2-7
d_gene: TRBD1
CDR3nt: TGTGCCAGCAGCTTTGGACAGGGCGAGCAGTACTTC
CDR3aa: CASSFGQGEQYF

v_gene: TRBV9
abundance: -
j_gene: TRBJ2-3
d_gene: TRBD2
CDR3nt: TGTGCCAGCAGCGATTTAGCGGGGGGGAGCGCAGATACGCAGTATTTT
CDR3aa: CASSDLAGGSADTQYF

v_gene: TRBV15
abundance: -
j_gene: TRBJ2-5
d_gene: -
CDR3nt: TGTGCCACCAGCAGAGACCGGGGGGCCCGACGCGAGACCCAGTACTTC
CDR3aa: CATSRDRGARRETQYF

v_gene: TRBV18
abundance: -
j_gene: TRBJ1-5
d_gene: TRBD1
CDR3nt: TGTGCCAGCTCTCCGGCCGGGACAGGGGTTAGGCAGCCCCAGCATTTT
CDR3aa: CASSPAGTGVRQPQHF

v_gene: TRBV9
abundance: -
j_gene: TRBJ1-1
d_gene: -
CDR3nt: TGTGCCAGCACCCGACTAATTAGCACTGAAGCTTTCTTT
CDR3aa: CASTRLISTEAFF

v_gene: TRBV27
abundance: many
j_gene: TRBJ2-2
d_gene: TRBD2
CDR3nt: TGTGCCAGCAGGCGGTCTAGCGGGGGGTATCACGGGGAGCTGTTTTTT
CDR3aa: CASRRSSGGYHGELFF

v_gene: TRBV7-3
abundance: -
j_gene: TRBJ1-5
d_gene: -
CDR3nt: TGTGCCAGCAGCTTAACGGGGGGATCGGCCCAGCATTTT
CDR3aa: CASSLTGGSAQHF